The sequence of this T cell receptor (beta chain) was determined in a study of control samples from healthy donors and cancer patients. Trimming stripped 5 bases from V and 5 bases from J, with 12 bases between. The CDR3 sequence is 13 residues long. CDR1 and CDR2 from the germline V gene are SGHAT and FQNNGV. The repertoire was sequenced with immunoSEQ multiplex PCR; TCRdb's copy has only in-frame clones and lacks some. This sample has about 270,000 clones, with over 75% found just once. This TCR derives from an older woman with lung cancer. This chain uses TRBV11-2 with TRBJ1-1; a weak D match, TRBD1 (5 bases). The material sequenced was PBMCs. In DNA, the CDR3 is TGTGCCAGCAGCGAAGACGGGGGGACTGAAGCTTTCTTT. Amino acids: CASSEDGGTEAFF. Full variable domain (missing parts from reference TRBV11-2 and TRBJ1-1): EAGVAQSPRYKIIEKRQSVAFWCNPISGHATLYWYQQILGQGPKLLIQFQNNGVVDDSQLPKDRFSAERLKGVDSTLKIQPAKLEDSAVYLCASSEDGGTEAFFGQGTRLTVV.